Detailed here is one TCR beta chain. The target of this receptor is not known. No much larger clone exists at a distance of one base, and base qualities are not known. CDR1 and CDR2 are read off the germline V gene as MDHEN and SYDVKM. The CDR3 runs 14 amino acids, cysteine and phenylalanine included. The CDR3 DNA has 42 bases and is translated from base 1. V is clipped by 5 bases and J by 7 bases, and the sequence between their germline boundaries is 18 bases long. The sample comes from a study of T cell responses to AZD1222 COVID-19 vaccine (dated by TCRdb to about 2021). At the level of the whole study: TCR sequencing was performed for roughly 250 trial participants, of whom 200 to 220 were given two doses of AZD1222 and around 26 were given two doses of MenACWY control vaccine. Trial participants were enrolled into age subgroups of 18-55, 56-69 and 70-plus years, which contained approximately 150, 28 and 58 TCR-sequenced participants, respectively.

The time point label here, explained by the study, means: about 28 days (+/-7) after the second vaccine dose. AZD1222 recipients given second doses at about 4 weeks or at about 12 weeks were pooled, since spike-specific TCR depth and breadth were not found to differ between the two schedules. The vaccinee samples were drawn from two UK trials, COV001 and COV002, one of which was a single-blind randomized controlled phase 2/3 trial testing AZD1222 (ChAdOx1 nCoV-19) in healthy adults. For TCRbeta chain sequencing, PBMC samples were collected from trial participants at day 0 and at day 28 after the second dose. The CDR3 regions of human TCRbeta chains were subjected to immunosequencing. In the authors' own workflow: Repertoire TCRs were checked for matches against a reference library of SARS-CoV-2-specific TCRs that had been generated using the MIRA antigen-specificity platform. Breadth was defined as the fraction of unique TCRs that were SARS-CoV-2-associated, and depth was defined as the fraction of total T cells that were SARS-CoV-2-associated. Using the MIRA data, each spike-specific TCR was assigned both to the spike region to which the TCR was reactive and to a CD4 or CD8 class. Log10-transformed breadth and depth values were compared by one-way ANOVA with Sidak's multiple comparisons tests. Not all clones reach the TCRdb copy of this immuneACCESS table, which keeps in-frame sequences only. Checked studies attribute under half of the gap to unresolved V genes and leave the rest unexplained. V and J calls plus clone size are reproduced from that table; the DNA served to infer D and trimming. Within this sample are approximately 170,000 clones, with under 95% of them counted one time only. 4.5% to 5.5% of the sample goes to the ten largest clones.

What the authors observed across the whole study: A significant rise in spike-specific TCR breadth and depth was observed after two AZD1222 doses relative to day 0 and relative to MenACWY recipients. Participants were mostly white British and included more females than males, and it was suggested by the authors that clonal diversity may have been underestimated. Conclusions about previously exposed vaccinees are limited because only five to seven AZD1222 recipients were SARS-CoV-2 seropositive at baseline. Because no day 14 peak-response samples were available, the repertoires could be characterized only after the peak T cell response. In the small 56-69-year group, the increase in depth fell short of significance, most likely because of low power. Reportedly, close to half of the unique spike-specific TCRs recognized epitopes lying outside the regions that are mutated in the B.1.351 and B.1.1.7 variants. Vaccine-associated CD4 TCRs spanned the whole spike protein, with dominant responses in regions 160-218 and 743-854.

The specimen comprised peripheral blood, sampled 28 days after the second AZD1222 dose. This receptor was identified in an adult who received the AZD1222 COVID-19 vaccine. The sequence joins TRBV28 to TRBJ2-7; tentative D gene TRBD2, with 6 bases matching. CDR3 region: CASSPSGATREQYF. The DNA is TGTGCCAGCAGTCCCTCGGGAGCTACGAGGGAGCAGTACTTC.